The rows below give T cell receptor beta chains drawn from one sample of a study of blood T cell repertoires in COVID-19. Sequencing was performed with immunoSEQ multiplex PCR; in TCRdb, only in-frame clones are kept and a portion is missing. The sample includes a few hundred thousand clones, nearly 90% of them seen just once. Sequences were obtained from PBMCs or T cells enriched from blood (not recorded which). The origin of the receptors is a woman in her forties or fifties who had been exposed to COVID-19. CDR3s include the opening cysteine and the closing phenylalanine or tryptophan. A D gene is named only where the DNA matches it firmly. Size is stated for part of the rows, as once, few or many counts, or as a class when the clone is expanded.

clone_size j_call d_call v_call cdr3_nt cdr3_aa
NA TRBJ2-6 TRBD2 TRBV15 TGTGCCACCAGCGGCGGGACTAGCGGGGGGTCGTCTGGGGCCAACGTCCTGACTTTC CATSGGTSGGSSGANVLTF
NA TRBJ1-2 NA TRBV30 TGTGCCTGGAACCCATTATCAGGGGCGACTAACTATGGCTACACCTTC CAWNPLSGATNYGYTF
NA TRBJ1-1 NA TRBV29-1 TGCAGCGTTGTGCGGGGGTTGAACACTGAAGCTTTCTTT CSVVRGLNTEAFF
NA TRBJ2-7 TRBD1 TRBV30 TGTGCCTGCCAGGGGGACAGGGGATCTACCGAGCAGTACTTC CACQGDRGSTEQYF
NA TRBJ1-2 NA TRBV4-1 TGCGCCAGCAGCCAGTTTTTCTTAAATAATGGCAGGGGCCCCGCCACCTTC CASSQFFLNNGRGPATF
NA TRBJ2-7 TRBD1 TRBV11-2 TGTGCCAGCAGCTTAGGAGGGGGCCCATACTACGAGCAGTACTTC CASSLGGGPYYEQYF
NA TRBJ2-5 NA TRBV28 TGTGCCAGCAGTTTATCCCTCAGCGTGAGGGAAGAGACCCAGTACTTC CASSLSLSVREETQYF
NA TRBJ2-7 TRBD1 TRBV7-2 TGTGCCAGCAGCACGGGACAGAACTACGAGCAGTACTTC CASSTGQNYEQYF
NA TRBJ2-2 NA TRBV5-5 TGTGCCAGCAGACGAGACAGGACCCCCGGGGAGCTGTTTTTT CASRRDRTPGELFF
once TRBJ2-7 NA TRBV4-1 TGCGCCAGCAGCCAAGTTGACGGGAGCTCCTACGAGCAGTACTTC CASSQVDGSSYEQYF
NA TRBJ1-1 NA TRBV19 TGTGCCAGTAGTGTAATGACAGTGAACACTGAAGCTTTCTTT CASSVMTVNTEAFF
NA TRBJ1-6 TRBD1 TRBV18 TGTGCCAGCTCACCTACCGGGACAGGGGTCCGAGATAATTCACCCCTCCACTTT CASSPTGTGVRDNSPLHF
NA TRBJ2-7 NA TRBV4-1 TGCGCCAGCAGCCCGTTACAGGGCTACGAGCAGTACTTC CASSPLQGYEQYF
NA TRBJ1-2 NA TRBV10-3 TGTGCCATCAGTGAGTCGGGCGAATATGGCTACACCTTC CAISESGEYGYTF